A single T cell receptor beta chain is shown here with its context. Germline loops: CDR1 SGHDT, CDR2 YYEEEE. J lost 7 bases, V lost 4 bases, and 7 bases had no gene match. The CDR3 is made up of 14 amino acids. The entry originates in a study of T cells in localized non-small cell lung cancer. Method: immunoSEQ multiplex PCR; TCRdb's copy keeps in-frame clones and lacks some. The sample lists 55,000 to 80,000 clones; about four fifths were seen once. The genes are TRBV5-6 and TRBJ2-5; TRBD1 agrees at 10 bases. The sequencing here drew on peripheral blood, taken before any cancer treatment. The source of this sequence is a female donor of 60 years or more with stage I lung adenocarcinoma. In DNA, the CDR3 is TGTGCCAGCAGCAGGGACAGGGGCTTTGGGACCCAGTACTTC. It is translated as CASSRDRGFGTQYF.